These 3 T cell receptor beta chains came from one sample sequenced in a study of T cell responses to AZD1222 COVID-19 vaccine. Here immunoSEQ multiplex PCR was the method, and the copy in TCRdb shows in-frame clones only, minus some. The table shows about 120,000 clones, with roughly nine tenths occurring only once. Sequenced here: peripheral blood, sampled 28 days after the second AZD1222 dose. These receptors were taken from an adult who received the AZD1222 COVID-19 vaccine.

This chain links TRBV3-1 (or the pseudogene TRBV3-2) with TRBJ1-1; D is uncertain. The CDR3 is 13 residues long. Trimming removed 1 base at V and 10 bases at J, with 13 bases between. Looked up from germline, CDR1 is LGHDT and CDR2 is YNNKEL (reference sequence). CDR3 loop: CASSQGSGRTAFF. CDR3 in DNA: TGTGCCAGCAGCCAAGGGTCCGGCAGAACAGCTTTCTTT.

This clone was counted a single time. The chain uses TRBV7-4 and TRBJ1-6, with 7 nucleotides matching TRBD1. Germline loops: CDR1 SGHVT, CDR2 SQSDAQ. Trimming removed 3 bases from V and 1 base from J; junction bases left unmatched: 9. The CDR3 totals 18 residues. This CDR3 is CASSLTGFVGSYNSPLHF. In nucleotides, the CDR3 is TGTGCCAGCAGCTTGACAGGGTTTGTGGGGTCCTATAATTCACCCCTCCACTTT.

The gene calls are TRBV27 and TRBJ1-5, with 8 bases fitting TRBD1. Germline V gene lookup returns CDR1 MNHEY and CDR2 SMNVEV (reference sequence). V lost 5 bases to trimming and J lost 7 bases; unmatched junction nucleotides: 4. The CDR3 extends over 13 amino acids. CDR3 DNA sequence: TGTGCCAGCAGTGGACAGGGTTTCCAGCCCCAGCATTTT. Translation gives CASSGQGFQPQHF.